These T cell receptor beta chains were read from a single sample in a study of CD8+CD57+ T cells in acquired aplastic anemia. TCRdb independently ran MiXCR on the reads; one entry per CDR3 protein. This table holds 350,000 to 450,000 distinct CDR3 sequences, about two thirds found once. The sample consisted of sorted CD4+, CD8+, or CD8+CD57+ T cells (not recorded which) from PBMCs. The source is a human donor in good health, serving as a control. The CDR3 runs from the conserved cysteine through the conserved F or W. Each record gives: D gene, J gene, clone size, V gene, CDR3 protein, CDR3 DNA. A D gene is named only where the DNA matches it firmly. Not all rows give a size; the values are once, few, many and, for expanded clones, a class.

d_call: TRBD2; j_call: TRBJ2-7; clone_size: NA; v_call: TRBV5-4; cdr3_aa: CASSRRTRLAGDVYEQYF; cdr3_nt: TGTGCCAGCAGCCGACGGACCCGACTAGCGGGGGATGTGTACGAGCAGTACTTC
d_call: NA; j_call: TRBJ2-2; clone_size: NA; v_call: TRBV9; cdr3_aa: CASSVKGGAKLFF; cdr3_nt: TGTGCCAGCAGCGTTAAAGGTGGTGCCAAGCTGTTTTTT
d_call: NA; j_call: TRBJ1-5; clone_size: many; v_call: TRBV12-3/TRBV12-4; cdr3_aa: CASSLAGSQPQHF; cdr3_nt: TGTGCCAGCAGTTTAGCGGGATCTCAGCCCCAGCATTTT
d_call: NA; j_call: TRBJ1-3; clone_size: NA; v_call: TRBV20-1; cdr3_aa: CSAVSGYSIYF; cdr3_nt: TGCAGTGCTGTCTCTGGATACAGCATATATTTT
d_call: NA; j_call: TRBJ1-6; clone_size: NA; v_call: TRBV7-9; cdr3_aa: CASSRTETNEQHLHF; cdr3_nt: TGTGCCAGCAGCCGCACAGAAACTAACGAGCAGCACCTCCACTTT
d_call: TRBD2; j_call: TRBJ2-3; clone_size: NA; v_call: TRBV20-1; cdr3_aa: CSASQVAGGTDTQYF; cdr3_nt: TGCAGTGCTAGTCAAGTAGCGGGGGGCACAGATACGCAGTATTTT
d_call: NA; j_call: TRBJ2-1; clone_size: NA; v_call: TRBV7-2; cdr3_aa: CASSLDGKGNNEQFF; cdr3_nt: TGTGCCAGCAGCTTAGATGGGAAGGGCAACAATGAGCAGTTCTTC
d_call: TRBD1; j_call: TRBJ1-4; clone_size: many; v_call: TRBV19; cdr3_aa: CASSDRAGDEKLFF; cdr3_nt: TGTGCCAGTAGTGACAGGGCGGGCGATGAAAAACTGTTTTTT
d_call: NA; j_call: TRBJ1-6; clone_size: NA; v_call: TRBV7-2; cdr3_aa: CASSLEGSSNSPLHF; cdr3_nt: TGTGCCAGCAGCTTGGAAGGGTCCTCTAATTCCCCCCTCCACTTT
d_call: NA; j_call: TRBJ1-2; clone_size: NA; v_call: TRBV10-3; cdr3_aa: CAISAEGGSFTF; cdr3_nt: TGTGCCATCAGTGCAGAGGGGGGCAGCTTCACCTTC
d_call: NA; j_call: TRBJ2-3; clone_size: NA; v_call: TRBV7-8; cdr3_aa: CASSPEDGDCDTHYF; cdr3_nt: TGTGCCAGCAGCCCCGAGGATGGCGACTGCGATACGCACTATTTT
d_call: NA; j_call: TRBJ1-5; clone_size: many; v_call: TRBV20-1; cdr3_aa: CSVSRSNQPQHF; cdr3_nt: TGCAGTGTATCCAGGAGCAATCAGCCCCAGCATTTT
d_call: NA; j_call: TRBJ1-2; clone_size: NA; v_call: TRBV9; cdr3_aa: CASSVFDTSKDYGYTF; cdr3_nt: TGTGCCAGCAGCGTTTTTGACACGTCTAAGGACTATGGCTACACCTTC
d_call: NA; j_call: TRBJ2-7; clone_size: NA; v_call: TRBV9; cdr3_aa: CASSSQGYLNNEQYF; cdr3_nt: TGTGCCAGCAGCTCCCAGGGTTATCTGAACAACGAGCAGTACTTC
d_call: TRBD1; j_call: TRBJ2-7; clone_size: NA; v_call: TRBV14; cdr3_aa: CASSHLGQGAYEQYF; cdr3_nt: TGTGCCAGCAGCCACCTCGGCCAGGGGGCCTACGAGCAGTACTTC
d_call: NA; j_call: TRBJ1-1; clone_size: few; v_call: TRBV9; cdr3_aa: CASSVSTGNTEAFF; cdr3_nt: TGTGCCAGCAGCGTCTCGACAGGGAACACTGAAGCTTTCTTT
d_call: NA; j_call: TRBJ2-7; clone_size: NA; v_call: TRBV20-1; cdr3_aa: CSARGELTPYEQYF; cdr3_nt: TGCAGTGCTAGAGGCGAGCTGACCCCGTACGAGCAGTACTTC
d_call: TRBD1; j_call: TRBJ1-1; clone_size: once; v_call: TRBV20-1; cdr3_aa: CSATDRVLNTEAFF; cdr3_nt: TGCAGTGCGACGGACAGGGTCCTGAACACTGAAGCTTTCTTT
d_call: NA; j_call: TRBJ2-5; clone_size: NA; v_call: TRBV19; cdr3_aa: CASSIRGARWLHLRFGYF; cdr3_nt: NA
d_call: NA; j_call: TRBJ2-7; clone_size: once; v_call: TRBV5-5; cdr3_aa: CATGPQQAYEQYF; cdr3_nt: TGTGCCACCGGCCCTCAACAGGCCTACGAGCAGTACTTC
d_call: NA; j_call: TRBJ2-5; clone_size: once; v_call: TRBV7-2; cdr3_aa: CASSQGRIGGTQYF; cdr3_nt: TGTGCCAGCAGCCAAGGGCGGATTGGGGGGACCCAGTACTTC
d_call: NA; j_call: TRBJ2-7; clone_size: many; v_call: TRBV6-5; cdr3_aa: CASSLTAIRSSYEQYF; cdr3_nt: TGTGCCAGCAGCCTTACGGCTATAAGGAGCTCCTACGAGCAGTACTTC
d_call: NA; j_call: TRBJ2-7; clone_size: NA; v_call: TRBV10-3; cdr3_aa: CAISESRLTATQYF; cdr3_nt: TGTGCCATCAGTGAGTCGAGACTCACAGCCACGCAGTACTTC
d_call: TRBD1; j_call: TRBJ1-2; clone_size: many; v_call: TRBV19; cdr3_aa: CASSGQAQSYYGYTF; cdr3_nt: TGTGCCAGCTCGGGACAGGCTCAAAGTTACTATGGCTACACCTTC
d_call: NA; j_call: TRBJ1-4; clone_size: NA; v_call: TRBV19; cdr3_aa: CASSIRRRDGENEKLFF; cdr3_nt: TGTGCCAGTAGTATAAGACGTCGGGACGGAGAGAATGAAAAACTGTTTTTT
d_call: NA; j_call: TRBJ2-7; clone_size: NA; v_call: TRBV6-5; cdr3_aa: CASSRPGVHEQYF; cdr3_nt: TGTGCCAGCAGTCGGCCCGGGGTGCACGAGCAGTACTTC
d_call: NA; j_call: TRBJ2-7; clone_size: many; v_call: TRBV4-2; cdr3_aa: CASSQGALEQYF; cdr3_nt: TGTGCCAGCAGCCAAGGGGCTCTCGAGCAGTACTTC
d_call: TRBD2; j_call: TRBJ2-5; clone_size: NA; v_call: TRBV7-2; cdr3_aa: CASSLGGGEGTQYF; cdr3_nt: TGTGCCAGCAGCTTAGGGGGGGGGGAGGGGACCCAGTACTTC
d_call: TRBD2; j_call: TRBJ2-1; clone_size: NA; v_call: TRBV9; cdr3_aa: CASSLPGGGNEQFF; cdr3_nt: TGTGCCAGCAGTTTACCCGGGGGGGGGAATGAGCAGTTCTTC
d_call: TRBD1; j_call: TRBJ2-3; clone_size: NA; v_call: TRBV7-2; cdr3_aa: CASSLRTGQGYQDF; cdr3_nt: TGTGCCAGCAGCTTACGGACGGGACAGGGTTACCAGGATTTT
d_call: NA; j_call: TRBJ1-1; clone_size: NA; v_call: TRBV7-6; cdr3_aa: CASSLRQATQDAGF; cdr3_nt: TGCGCCAGCAGCCTGCGGCAGGCTACGCAGGATGCTGGCTTT
d_call: TRBD2; j_call: TRBJ2-2; clone_size: many; v_call: TRBV25-1; cdr3_aa: CASSEPGGPGTGELFF; cdr3_nt: TGTGCCAGCAGTGAACCGGGGGGGCCAGGAACCGGGGAGCTGTTTTTT
d_call: NA; j_call: TRBJ1-2; clone_size: NA; v_call: TRBV7-8; cdr3_aa: CASSLSPQKHGYPF; cdr3_nt: TGTGCCAGCAGCTTAAGCCCTCAAAAGCATGGCTACCCCTTC
d_call: NA; j_call: TRBJ1-2; clone_size: NA; v_call: TRBV7-3; cdr3_aa: CASSTPTTGNYGYTF; cdr3_nt: TGTGCCAGCAGCACCCCGACTACAGGGAACTATGGCTACACCTTC
d_call: NA; j_call: TRBJ2-7; clone_size: NA; v_call: TRBV2; cdr3_aa: CASRPAAIKQSF; cdr3_nt: TGTGCCAGCAGGCCGGCTGCGATTAAGCAGTCCTTC
d_call: TRBD1; j_call: TRBJ1-3; clone_size: few; v_call: TRBV20-1; cdr3_aa: CSARERDSVSGNTIYF; cdr3_nt: TGCAGTGCTAGAGAAAGGGACAGCGTCTCTGGAAACACCATATATTTT
d_call: TRBD1; j_call: TRBJ2-1; clone_size: NA; v_call: TRBV7-2; cdr3_aa: CASSLVGTAPNEQFF; cdr3_nt: TGTGCCAGCAGCTTGGTGGGGACAGCGCCCAATGAGCAGTTCTTC
d_call: NA; j_call: TRBJ1-3; clone_size: NA; v_call: TRBV7-9; cdr3_aa: CASSLSGEVNTIYF; cdr3_nt: TGTGCCAGCAGCTTAAGCGGTGAGGTCAACACCATATATTTT
d_call: TRBD1; j_call: TRBJ1-2; clone_size: NA; v_call: TRBV5-4; cdr3_aa: CASSVWTGYGYTF; cdr3_nt: TGTGCCAGCAGCGTTTGGACAGGCTATGGCTACACCTTC
d_call: NA; j_call: TRBJ2-7; clone_size: NA; v_call: TRBV29-1; cdr3_aa: CSVGRGDRYEQYF; cdr3_nt: TGCAGCGTTGGTAGGGGGGACCGCTACGAGCAGTACTTC
d_call: NA; j_call: TRBJ1-2; clone_size: once; v_call: TRBV7-6; cdr3_aa: CASSLARLAASRYTF; cdr3_nt: TGTGCCAGCAGTCTAGCGAGACTGGCGGCGAGCCGCTACACCTTC
d_call: NA; j_call: TRBJ1-2; clone_size: NA; v_call: TRBV29-1; cdr3_aa: CSVDRMGCGYTF; cdr3_nt: TGCAGCGTTGATCGCATGGGTTGCGGCTACACCTTC
d_call: TRBD1; j_call: TRBJ2-2; clone_size: NA; v_call: TRBV12-3/TRBV12-4; cdr3_aa: CASSPSMDRLRAGELFF; cdr3_nt: TGTGCCAGTAGTCCTTCAATGGACAGGCTCAGGGCCGGAGAGCTGTTTTTT